This is a list of T cell receptor beta chains from one sample in a study of cytomegalovirus exposure and HLA in healthy donors. The protocol was immunoSEQ multiplex PCR, while the TCRdb copy is restricted to in-frame clones and leaves out a portion. The sample lists hundreds of thousands of clones, about 77% occurring once. Sequenced material: PBMCs. The receptors come from a boy aged 10-17 years in good health and CMV-seronegative. CDR3s include the opening cysteine and the closing phenylalanine or tryptophan. D genes are given only for firm matches. The size of a clone is reported for some rows only, either as once, few or many, or as a class for expanded clones.

clone size | J gene | D gene | V gene | CDR3 protein | CDR3 DNA
- | TRBJ2-1 | - | TRBV7-6 | CASSSGGVHYNEQFF | TGTGCCAGCAGCTCCGGCGGGGTCCATTACAATGAGCAGTTCTTC
once | TRBJ2-7 | TRBD2 | TRBV30 | CAWSTGTSGGYEQYF | TGTGCCTGGAGTACCGGGACTAGCGGGGGCTACGAGCAGTACTTC
few | TRBJ1-1 | TRBD1 | TRBV6-4 | CASRDTDRATEAFF | TGTGCCAGCAGGGACACCGACAGGGCTACTGAAGCTTTCTTT
- | TRBJ1-5 | - | TRBV5-8 | CASSDRPQPQHF | TGTGCCAGCAGCGACAGACCTCAGCCCCAGCATTTT
- | TRBJ2-3 | - | TRBV6-6 | CASTLARTDTQYF | TGTGCCAGCACATTGGCCCGCACAGATACGCAGTATTTT
- | TRBJ2-3 | TRBD2 | TRBV12-5 | CASGFGTSGPTDTQYF | TGTGCTAGTGGGTTCGGGACTAGCGGACCCACAGATACGCAGTATTTT
- | TRBJ2-3 | - | TRBV6-5 | CASSYGVAGLKDF | TGTGCCAGCAGTTATGGCGTTGCGGGACTTAAGGATTTT
- | TRBJ1-1 | - | TRBV6-1 | CASSEVPGSNTEAFF | TGTGCCAGCAGTGAAGTCCCGGGAAGTAACACTGAAGCTTTCTTT
- | TRBJ2-3 | - | TRBV5-1 | CASSFRGGITDTQYF | TGCGCCAGCAGCTTTCGGGGAGGCATCACAGATACGCAGTATTTT
- | TRBJ2-7 | TRBD1 | TRBV11-2 | CASSLGTGGPHEQYF | TGTGCCAGCAGCTTAGGGACAGGGGGACCCCACGAGCAGTACTTC